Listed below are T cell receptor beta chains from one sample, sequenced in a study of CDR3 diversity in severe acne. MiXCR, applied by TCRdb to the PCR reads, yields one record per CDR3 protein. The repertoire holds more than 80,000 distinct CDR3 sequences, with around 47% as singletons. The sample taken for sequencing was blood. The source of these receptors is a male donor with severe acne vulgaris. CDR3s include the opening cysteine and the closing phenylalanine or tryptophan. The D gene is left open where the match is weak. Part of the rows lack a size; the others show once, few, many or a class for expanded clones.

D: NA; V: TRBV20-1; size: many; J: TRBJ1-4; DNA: TGCAGTGCTAGAGATCAGGCAGGGAATGAAAAACTGTTTTTT; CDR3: CSARDQAGNEKLFF
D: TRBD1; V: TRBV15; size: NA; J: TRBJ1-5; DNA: TGTGCCACCAGCAGGGACAGGGGGCCACATCAGCCCCAGCATTTT; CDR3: CATSRDRGPHQPQHF
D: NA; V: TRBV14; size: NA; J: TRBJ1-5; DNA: TGTGCCAGCAGCCAAGACTGGGCTATCATTTATAGCAATCAGCCCCAGCATTTT; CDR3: CASSQDWAIIYSNQPQHF
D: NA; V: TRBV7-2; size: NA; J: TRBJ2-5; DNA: TGTGCCAGCAGCTTAGTTGGTCAGCAGGATCAGCCCCAGTACTTC; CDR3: CASSLVGQQDQPQYF
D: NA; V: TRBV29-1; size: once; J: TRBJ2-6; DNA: TGCAGCGTTGAAGAATGGGGTCGGGCAGGAAGGGGCCCATCTGGGGCCAACGTCCTGACTTTC; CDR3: CSVEEWGRAGRGPSGANVLTF
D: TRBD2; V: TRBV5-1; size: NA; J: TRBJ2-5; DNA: TGCGCCAGCAGCCACGGGACTAGCGTAAGCAATCAAGAGACCCAGTACTTC; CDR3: CASSHGTSVSNQETQYF
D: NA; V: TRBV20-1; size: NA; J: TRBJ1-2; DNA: TGCAGTGCTAGAGATACGCGGTTCGGCTATGGCTACACCTTC; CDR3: CSARDTRFGYGYTF
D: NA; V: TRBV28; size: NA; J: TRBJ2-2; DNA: TGTGCCAGCAGTCTGGGGACCACCGGGGAGCTGTTTTTT; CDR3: CASSLGTTGELFF
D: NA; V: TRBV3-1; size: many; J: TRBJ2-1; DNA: TGTGCCAGCAGCCGCGGCGGGACCTACAATGAGCAGTTCTTC; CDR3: CASSRGGTYNEQFF
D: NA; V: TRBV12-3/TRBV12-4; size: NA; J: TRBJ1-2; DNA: TGTGCCAGCAGTTTGGCTAGCGGCTACACCTTC; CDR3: CASSLASGYTF
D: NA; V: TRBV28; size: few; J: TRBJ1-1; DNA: TGTGCCAGCAGTTCACTATGGCCTGAAGCTTTCTTT; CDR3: CASSSLWPEAFF
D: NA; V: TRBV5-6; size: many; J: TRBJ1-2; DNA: TGTGCCAGCAGCTTACGGGTCGATGGCTACACCTTC; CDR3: CASSLRVDGYTF
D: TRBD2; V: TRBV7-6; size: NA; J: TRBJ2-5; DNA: TGTGCCAGCAGCCCTGGGGGGGACTACCAAGGGACCCAGTACTTC; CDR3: CASSPGGDYQGTQYF
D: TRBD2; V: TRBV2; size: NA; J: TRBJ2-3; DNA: TGTGCCAGCAGTAGAAAAGGACTAGCGGGAGAAACGCAGTATTTT; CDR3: CASSRKGLAGETQYF
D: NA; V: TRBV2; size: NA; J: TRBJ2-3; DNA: TGTGCCAGCATTATCGGCTCCGATACGCAGTATTTT; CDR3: CASIIGSDTQYF
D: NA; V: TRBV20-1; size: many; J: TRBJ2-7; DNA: TGCAGTGCTCACCAGGGTAACCACGAGCAGTACTTC; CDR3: CSAHQGNHEQYF
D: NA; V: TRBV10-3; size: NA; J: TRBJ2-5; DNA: TGTGCCATCTTCGTGGGGCAAGAGACCCAGTACTTC; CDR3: CAIFVGQETQYF
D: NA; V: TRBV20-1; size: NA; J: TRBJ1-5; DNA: TGCAGTGCTAGAGATCAAATCCTCCGAGGGACCCAGCATTTT; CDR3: CSARDQILRGTQHF
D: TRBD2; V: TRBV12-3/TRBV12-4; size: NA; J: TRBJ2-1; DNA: TGTGCCAGCAGTTTGGCTAGCGGGAGGGCCCACAATGAGCAGTTCTTC; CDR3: CASSLASGRAHNEQFF
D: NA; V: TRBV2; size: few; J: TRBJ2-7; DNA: TGTGCCAGTAGTGGGGCCTCGAGCTCCTACGAGCAGTACTTC; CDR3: CASSGASSSYEQYF
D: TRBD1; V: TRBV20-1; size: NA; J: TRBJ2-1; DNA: TGCAGTGGGGCCCGGGGCAGGGGGCGCAATGAGCAGTTCTTC; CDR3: CSGARGRGRNEQFF
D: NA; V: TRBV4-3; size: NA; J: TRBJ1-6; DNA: TGCGCCAGCAGCCAAGAATATGATTCACCCCTCCACTTT; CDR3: CASSQEYDSPLHF
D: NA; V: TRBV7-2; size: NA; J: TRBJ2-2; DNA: TGTGCCAGCAGCTTCGTACCGAACACCGGGGAGCTGTTTTTT; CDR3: CASSFVPNTGELFF
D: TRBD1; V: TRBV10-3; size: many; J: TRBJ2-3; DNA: TGTGCCATCAGTGATGCTGGACAGGGGGTTAGAGATACGCAGTATTTT; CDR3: CAISDAGQGVRDTQYF
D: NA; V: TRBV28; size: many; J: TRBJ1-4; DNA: TGTGCCAGCAGTTTTGGGGCCCACGGAAATAGGGAAAAACTGTTTTTT; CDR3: CASSFGAHGNREKLFF
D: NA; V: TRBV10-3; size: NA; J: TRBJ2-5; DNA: TGTGCCACCACGACCGAAGGGGTCCAAGAGACCCAGTACTTC; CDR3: CATTTEGVQETQYF
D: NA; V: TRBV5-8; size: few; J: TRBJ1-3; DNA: TGTGCCAGCGGGTTCCTTCTTAGCTCTGGAAACACCATATATTTT; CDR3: CASGFLLSSGNTIYF
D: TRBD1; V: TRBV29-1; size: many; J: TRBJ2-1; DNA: TGCAGCGGAACCCGGGACAGGGCCTACAATGAGCAGTTCTTC; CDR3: CSGTRDRAYNEQFF
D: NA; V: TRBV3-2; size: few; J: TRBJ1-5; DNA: TGTGCCAGCTGCCTACGGGCAGGTCAGCCCCAGCATTTT; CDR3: CASCLRAGQPQHF
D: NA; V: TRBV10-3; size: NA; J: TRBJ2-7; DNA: TGTGCCATCAAGGGAACTGATGGCGAGCAGTACTTC; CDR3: CAIKGTDGEQYF
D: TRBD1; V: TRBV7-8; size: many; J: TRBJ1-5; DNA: TGTGCCAGCAGCTTATCGGGACAGGTGGGTCAGCCCCAGCATTTT; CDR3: CASSLSGQVGQPQHF
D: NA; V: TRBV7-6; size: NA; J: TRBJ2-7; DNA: TGTGCTAGCAGCTTCGGTCAGGGGAACGAGCAGTACTTC; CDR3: CASSFGQGNEQYF
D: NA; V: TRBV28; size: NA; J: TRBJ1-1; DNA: TGTGCCAGCAGTGGAGGGTATTTAACCACTGAAGCTTTCTTT; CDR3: CASSGGYLTTEAFF
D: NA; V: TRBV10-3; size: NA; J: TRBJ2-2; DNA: TGTGCCACCCACCAGACCTCGAACACCGGGGAGCTGTTTTTT; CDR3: CATHQTSNTGELFF
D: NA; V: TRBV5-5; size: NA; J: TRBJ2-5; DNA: TGTGCCAGCAGCTCCGAAGAGGGGCAAGAGACCCAGTACTTC; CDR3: CASSSEEGQETQYF
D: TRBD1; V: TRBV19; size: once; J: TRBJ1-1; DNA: TGTGCCAGTAGTCCCAACAGGGGCGGGACTGAAGCTTTCTTT; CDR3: CASSPNRGGTEAFF
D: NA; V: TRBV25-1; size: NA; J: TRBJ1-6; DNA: TGTGCCAGCAGTGAAAAACAGCGGTCCTATAATTCACCCCTCCACTTT; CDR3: CASSEKQRSYNSPLHF
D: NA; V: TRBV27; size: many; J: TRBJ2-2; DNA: TGTGCCAGCAGTTCTAGGCCCCGGAACACCGGGGAGCTGTTTTTT; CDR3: CASSSRPRNTGELFF
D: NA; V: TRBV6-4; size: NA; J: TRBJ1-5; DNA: TGTGCCAGCAGTTACTCCAACCCGGGGGGCAATCGGCCCCAGCATTTT; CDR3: CASSYSNPGGNRPQHF
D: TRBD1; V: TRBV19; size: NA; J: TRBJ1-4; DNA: TGTGCCAGCCGGGACAGGGGGACTAATGAAAAACTGTTTTTT; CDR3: CASRDRGTNEKLFF
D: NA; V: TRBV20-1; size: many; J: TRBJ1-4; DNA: TGCAGTGCCAGAGGACCTAATGAAAAACTGTTTTTT; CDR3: CSARGPNEKLFF
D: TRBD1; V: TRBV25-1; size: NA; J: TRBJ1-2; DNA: TGTGCCTGGACAGGGAGGGGCTATGGCTACACCTTC; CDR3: CAWTGRGYGYTF
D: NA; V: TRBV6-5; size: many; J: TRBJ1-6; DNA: TGTGCCAGCAGTTACACGACAACAACTTCAAGTTCACCCCTCCACTTT; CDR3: CASSYTTTTSSSPLHF
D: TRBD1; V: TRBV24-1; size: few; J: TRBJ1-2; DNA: TGTGCCACCAGTTCGGACAGGGATTATGGCTACACCTTC; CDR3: CATSSDRDYGYTF
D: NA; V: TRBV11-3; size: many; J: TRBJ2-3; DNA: TGTGCCAGCAGCTTAATTGTCGCTTCAAGCACAGATACGCAGTATTTT; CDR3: CASSLIVASSTDTQYF
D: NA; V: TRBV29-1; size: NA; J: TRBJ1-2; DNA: TGCAGCGTAGACGTGCAGGGCGGTAACTATGGCTACACCTTC; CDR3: CSVDVQGGNYGYTF
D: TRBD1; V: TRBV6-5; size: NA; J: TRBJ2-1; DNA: TGTGCCAGCAGTCTCGGGACAGGGGAGAATGAGCAGTTCTTC; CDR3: CASSLGTGENEQFF
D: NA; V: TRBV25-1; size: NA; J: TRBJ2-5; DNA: TGTGCCAGCAGTGCGGGACTTGCAGGAGAGACCCAGTACTTC; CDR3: CASSAGLAGETQYF
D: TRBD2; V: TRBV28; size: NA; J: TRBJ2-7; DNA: TGTGCCAGCAGTCGACTAGCGGGAGATTCCTACGAGCAGTACTTC; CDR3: CASSRLAGDSYEQYF
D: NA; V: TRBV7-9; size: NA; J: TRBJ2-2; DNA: TGTGCCCAAGACTACACCGGGGAGCTGTTTTTT; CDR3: CAQDYTGELFF
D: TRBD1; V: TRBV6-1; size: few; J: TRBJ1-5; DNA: TGTGCCAGCAGTGAAGCTGGGCCAGGGGGAAGCAATCAGCCCCAGCATTTT; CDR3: CASSEAGPGGSNQPQHF
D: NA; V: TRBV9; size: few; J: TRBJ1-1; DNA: TGTGCCAGCAGCGTAGATAACACTGAAGCTTTCTTT; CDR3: CASSVDNTEAFF
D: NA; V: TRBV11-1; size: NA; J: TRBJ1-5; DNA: TGTGCCAGCAGCTTAGCGCGACTAGCGGGAAATTTAGTAGATACGCAGCATTTT; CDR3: CASSLARLAGNLVDTQHF